The present TCR beta chain was sequenced within a study of shared clonotypes between healthy human individuals. Sequencing was performed with immunoSEQ multiplex PCR; in TCRdb, only in-frame clones are kept and a portion is missing. This sample yields 950,000 to 1,100,000 clones, of which about 80% are seen a single time; approximately 1.5% belongs to the top ten. The sequencing input was memory CD4+ T cells sorted from blood. This sample's subset: CD45RA-negative fraction. This clonotype was sampled from a man between 18 and 29 years old in good health.

The DNA of the CDR3 is TGTGCCAGCAGCGCAGAGGGCAGCGGGGGGTCGTCTGGCACAGATACGCAGTATTTT. Amino acid sequence: CASSAEGSGGSSGTDTQYF. This chain uses TRBV9 with TRBJ2-3; TRBD2 aligns across 9 bases. The V gene end was trimmed by 3 bases and the J gene end by 1 base; junction bases not matched to a gene: 15. The CDR3 covers 19 residues. Germline values: CDR1 SGDLS, CDR2 YYNGEE. Full variable domain (remainder filled in from reference TRBV9 and TRBJ2-3): DSGVTQTPKHLITATGQRVTLRCSPRSGDLSVYWYQQSLDQGLQFLIQYYNGEERAKGNILERFSAQQFPDLHSELNLSSLELGDSALYFCASSAEGSGGSSGTDTQYFGPGTRLTVL.